This TCR beta chain was identified during a study of human thymus T cells. V shed 1 base and J shed 1 base, with 8 bases lying between them. Germline values: CDR1 SGHAT, CDR2 FQNNGV. The CDR3 extends over 14 amino acids. Concerning this clone itself: Antigen unknown.

Clones were read by immunoSEQ multiplex PCR, and TCRdb kept only the in-frame ones, dropping some. The top ten clones hold 0.034% of a sample with tens of thousands of clones, 90% to 95% of them seen once. Resections from corrective heart surgery supplied the thymus tissue. Serving as donors were healthy Finnish infants, each of whom was having open corrective surgery for congenital heart defects. Points from the study as a whole: The related literature has documented a marked overlap of thymic repertoires among unrelated individuals. An apparent bias in V and J gene usage was seen in thymic and blood repertoires.

The rearrangement joins TRBV11-2 to TRBJ2-7; perhaps TRBD2 as D (5 bases). The specimen was thymus tissue. This clonotype originated in a girl under three years old with a congenital heart defect but otherwise immunologically healthy. The DNA for the CDR3 is TGTGCCAGCAGCTTAGCAAGCGGATCCTACGAGCAGTACTTC. It specifies CASSLASGSYEQYF.